The 10 T cell receptor beta chains listed next were all sequenced from one sample in a study of graft-versus-host responses after intestinal transplantation. Generated by immunoSEQ multiplex PCR, the TCRdb table keeps only in-frame clones and is missing some. The sample shows over 100,000 clones, 85% to 95% of them seen only once. These receptors have no known antigen. The source material was unstimulated CD8+ T cells sorted from spleen or lymph node cells, sampled before intestinal transplant. The receptors were gathered from a human donor who received an intestinal transplant.

The chain recombines TRBV28 with TRBJ1-5; 9 positions match TRBD1. The length of the CDR3 is 17 residues. Germline trimming cut 4 bases from V and 2 bases from J; bases unmatched to any gene: 9. Germline V gene data show CDR1 as MDHEN and CDR2 as SYDVKM. In nucleotides, the CDR3 is TGTGCCAGCAGTTCACCCGGACAGGGGCTCGGCAATCAGCCCCAGCATTTT. This translates into CASSSPGQGLGNQPQHF. Supplemented by reference TRBV28 and TRBJ1-5, the full variable domain reads DVKVTQSSRYLVKRTGEKVFLECVQDMDHENMFWYRQDPGLGLRLIYFSYDVKMKEKGDIPEGYSVSREKKERFSLILESASTNQTSMYLCASSSPGQGLGNQPQHFGDGTRLSIL.

The chain joins TRBV30 to TRBJ2-1; D gene ambiguous. Trimming shortened V by 3 bases and J by 2 bases, and 11 bases separated the two germline ends. Germline CDR1 is GTSNPN and CDR2 is SVGIG (reference sequence). The CDR3 extends over 14 amino acids. CDR3 residues: CAWRLTRTYNEQFF. In DNA form, the CDR3 reads TGTGCCTGGAGGCTCACACGGACCTACAATGAGCAGTTCTTC.

The chain joins TRBV6-5 to TRBJ2-3; D call uncertain. Looked up from germline, CDR1 is MNHEY and CDR2 is SVGAGI. The CDR3 covers 12 residues. Deletions cut 5 bases from V and 5 bases from J, with 8 bases between. The CDR3 region has the DNA TGTGCCAGCAGTGACCATGGAGATACGCAGTATTTT. Protein product: CASSDHGDTQYF.

The J gene is TRBJ2-1, the V gene TRBV25-1, with 8 nucleotides matching TRBD1. The CDR3 length is 13 residues. The V and J ends lost 7 bases and 8 bases, in that order; junction bases with no gene match: 7. Germline V gene data show CDR1 as MGHDK and CDR2 as SYGVNS. The CDR3 sequence: CASKAAGGDEQFF. The CDR3 DNA reads TGTGCCAGCAAGGCGGCAGGGGGCGATGAGCAGTTCTTC. Looking up the rest from reference TRBV25-1 and TRBJ2-1 gives the full variable domain: EADIYQTPRYLVIGTGKKITLECSQTMGHDKMYWYQQDPGMELHLIHYSYGVNSTEKGDLSSESTVSRIRTEHFPLTLESARPSHTSQYLCASKAAGGDEQFFGPGTRLTVL.

This chain joins TRBV14 and TRBJ2-1; TRBD2 agrees at 7 bases. CDR3 size: 15 residues. Germline loops: CDR1 SGHDN, CDR2 FVKESK. The junction had 0 bases not matched to a gene; V was cut back by 1 base and J by 0 bases. CDR3 DNA sequence: TGTGCCAGCAGCCAAGGGACTAGCTCCTACAATGAGCAGTTCTTC. This sequence encodes CASSQGTSSYNEQFF.

Here the CDR3 DNA reads TGTGCCAGCAGCCCACGAACTCTATGGACTAGCGGGAGAATCTACGAGCAGTACTTC. It specifies CASSPRTLWTSGRIYEQYF. This rearrangement joins TRBV7-2 to TRBJ2-7; 13 nucleotides agree with TRBD2. The CDR3 sequence is 19 residues long. Germline-derived CDR1 and CDR2 are SGHTA and FQGNSA. The V gene end was trimmed by 5 bases and the J gene end by 3 bases; junction bases not matched to a gene: 16.

The genes are TRBV4-1 and TRBJ2-3; 8 bases are a match to TRBD1. J gave up 6 bases and V 3 bases, and 5 bases lay outside the gene matches. Germline CDR1 MGHRA, CDR2 YSYEKL. This CDR3 contains 14 residues. CDR3 region: CASSQVQGEDTQYF. CDR3 DNA: TGCGCCAGCAGCCAGGTACAGGGGGAGGATACGCAGTATTTT.

V and J are TRBV28 and TRBJ1-3, with D possibly being TRBD1 (5 bases). Trimming took 3 bases from V and 3 from J, leaving 12 bases between them. Germline V lookup: CDR1 MDHEN, CDR2 SYDVKM. The CDR3 is made up of 15 amino acids. The CDR3 reads CASSFLRGGGNTIYF. Here the CDR3 DNA reads TGTGCCAGCAGTTTCCTTCGGGGGGGTGGAAACACCATATATTTT.

The rearrangement joins TRBV7-6 to TRBJ2-7; D may be TRBD1 (5 bases). V was pared by 0 bases and J by 6 bases, with 6 bases between. This CDR3 has 12 amino acids. CDR1 and CDR2 from the germline V gene are SGHVS and FNYEAQ. CDR3 sequence: CASSLAGVEQYF. The CDR3 coding sequence is TGTGCCAGCAGCTTAGCAGGGGTCGAGCAGTACTTC.

The chain carries TRBV27 and TRBJ2-3; tentative D call: TRBD1 (5 bases). CDR3 length: 15 amino acids. V shed 3 bases and J shed 0 bases, with 10 bases lying between them. The germline V gene has CDR1 MNHEY and CDR2 SMNVEV (reference sequence). CDR3 in DNA: TGTGCCAGCAGTTTGGCAGGGCCGAGCACAGATACGCAGTATTTT. This gives the protein CASSLAGPSTDTQYF.